The 9 T cell receptor beta chains below come from one sample, sequenced in a study of monozygotic twins with inflammatory bowel disease. TCRdb re-called the 5' RACE reads, yielding one record per CDR3 amino acid sequence without DNA. The sample shows a few hundred thousand distinct CDR3 sequences, and approximately 2.4% sits with its ten largest clones. The source material was blood. These receptors all come from a human donor with ulcerative colitis or Crohn's disease, or a healthy co-twin of an affected twin (not recorded which).

V gene TRBV18 combines with J gene TRBJ2-7; TCRdb's D call, TRBD2, is unchecked because there is no DNA. CDR1 is KGHSH and CDR2 is LQKENI in the germline V gene. The CDR3 contains 14 residues. CDR3 residues: CASSPGLAADEQYF.

The V gene is TRBV5-1, the J gene TRBJ2-4. The CDR3 consists of 19 residues. Germline assignment: CDR1 SGHRS and CDR2 YFSETQ. CDR3: CASSLETHRSSGAKNMQYF.

The V gene is TRBV3-1, the J gene TRBJ1-5; TCRdb gives TRBD1 as the D gene, but with no DNA this cannot be confirmed. CDR1 and CDR2 from the germline V gene are LGHDT and YNNKEL (reference sequence). The CDR3 totals 17 residues. CDR3 sequence reads: CASSPDRGREDNQPQHF.

This chain joins TRBV28 and TRBJ2-1; TCRdb selects TRBD1, and the lack of DNA leaves this call unchecked. Germline CDR1 reads MDHEN; CDR2 reads SYDVKM. This CDR3 spans 15 amino acids. Here the CDR3 reads CASSFQQGEGNEQFF.

The gene calls are TRBV28 and TRBJ2-2; TCRdb reports TRBD2, a call that lacks DNA to check it against. Germline CDR1 reads MDHEN; CDR2 reads SYDVKM. The CDR3 totals 13 residues. CDR3: CAGRLAGTGELFF.

This sequence joins TRBV5-4 and TRBJ2-3. Germline-derived CDR1 and CDR2 are SGHNT and YYREEE (reference sequence). This CDR3 region has 15 residues. CDR3 loop: CASSRKWGSTDTQYF. Complete variable domain (other parts from reference TRBV5-4 and TRBJ2-3): ETGVTQSPTHLIKTRGQQVTLRCSSQSGHNTVSWYQQALGQGPQFIFQYYREEENGRGNFPPRFSGLQFPNYSSELNVNALELDDSALYLCASSRKWGSTDTQYFGPGTRLTVL.

The rearrangement uses TRBV6-2 or TRBV6-3 and TRBJ2-1; as DNA is missing, the TRBD1 call by TCRdb cannot be tested. The CDR3 spans 16 residues. Germline V lookup: CDR1 MNHEY, CDR2 SVGEGT. The CDR3 region is CASSYVPWGSYNEQFF.

V usage is TRBV6-2 or TRBV6-3 and J usage is TRBJ1-6; the D gene TCRdb calls, TRBD1, cannot be checked with no DNA. Germline lookup yields CDR1 MNHEY and CDR2 SVGEGT. The CDR3 has 14 residues. The chain's CDR3 is CASSSGTPVSPLHF.

The rearrangement joins TRBV11-2 to TRBJ2-4. The V gene's germline CDR1 is SGHAT and CDR2 FQNNGV. The CDR3 is 15 amino acids. CDR3 sequence reads: CASSVAWTTKNIQYF. Looking up the rest from reference TRBV11-2 and TRBJ2-4 gives the full variable domain: EAGVAQSPRYKIIEKRQSVAFWCNPISGHATLYWYQQILGQGPKLLIQFQNNGVVDDSQLPKDRFSAERLKGVDSTLKIQPAKLEDSAVYLCASSVAWTTKNIQYFGAGTRLSVL.